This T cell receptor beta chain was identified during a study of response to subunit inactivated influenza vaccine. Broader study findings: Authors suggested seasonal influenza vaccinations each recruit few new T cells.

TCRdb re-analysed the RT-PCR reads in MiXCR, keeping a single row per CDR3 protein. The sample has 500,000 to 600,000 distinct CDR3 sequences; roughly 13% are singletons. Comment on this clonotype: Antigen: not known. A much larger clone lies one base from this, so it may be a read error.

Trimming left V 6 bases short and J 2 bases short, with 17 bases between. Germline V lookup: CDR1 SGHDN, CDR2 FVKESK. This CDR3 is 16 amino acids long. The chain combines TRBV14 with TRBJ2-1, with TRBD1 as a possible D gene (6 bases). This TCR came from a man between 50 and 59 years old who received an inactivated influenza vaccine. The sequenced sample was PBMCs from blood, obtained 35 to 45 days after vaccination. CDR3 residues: CASRSLGQRTYNEQFF. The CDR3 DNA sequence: TGTGCCAGCAGGTCATTAGGACAGAGGACCTACAATGAGCAGTTCTTC.